The rows below give T cell receptor beta chains drawn from one sample of a study of T cells after posttransplantation cyclophosphamide. This table comes from immunoSEQ multiplex PCR, and its TCRdb copy is limited to in-frame clones, with some not included. The sample contains some 54,000 clones, 94% of which appear only once. The sample comprised PBMCs. These receptors were taken from a woman aged 30 to 39 in good health and a related stem cell transplant donor. The CDR3 runs from the conserved cysteine through the conserved F or W. The D gene is left open where the match is weak. Only part of the rows carry a size: once, few, many, or a class if the clone is expanded.

-,-,TRBV11-2,TRBJ2-7,TGTGCCAGCAGCTTCTCAGGGGACTACGAGCAGTACTTC,CASSFSGDYEQYF
-,-,TRBV19,TRBJ1-1,TGTGCCAGTAGTATTGGGGGGGCCTCGAACACTGAAGCTTTCTTT,CASSIGGASNTEAFF
-,-,TRBV6-1,TRBJ2-7,TGTGCCAGCAGCTCTAGCGAGACCTACGAGCAGTACTTC,CASSSSETYEQYF
-,once,TRBV27,TRBJ1-5,TGTGCCAGCAGTTACTCCTCTAGCAATCAGCCCCAGCATTTT,CASSYSSSNQPQHF
-,-,TRBV6-6,TRBJ1-4,TGTGCCAGTCTTTGGCCCGAGGGAAATGAAAAACTGTTTTTT,CASLWPEGNEKLFF
-,-,TRBV19,TRBJ1-1,TGTGCCAGCATCCTCCGCCGGGGCACTGAAGCTTTCTTT,CASILRRGTEAFF
-,-,TRBV6-1,TRBJ2-1,TGTGCCAGCAGTGTTCCCCCAGTAAACAATGAGCAGTTCTTC,CASSVPPVNNEQFF
TRBD1,-,TRBV7-2,TRBJ1-5,TGTGCCAGCAGCCTTCGGACAGGAGATCAGCCCCAGCATTTT,CASSLRTGDQPQHF
TRBD2,-,TRBV19,TRBJ2-5,TGTGCCAGTAGTTTTTCGATATCCGGGACTAGCGTGCCTTGGGAGACCCAGTACTTC,CASSFSISGTSVPWETQYF
-,-,TRBV5-1,TRBJ1-1,TGCGCCAGCAGCTTTCCGACAGGGAACACTGAAGCTTTCTTT,CASSFPTGNTEAFF
TRBD2,-,TRBV27,TRBJ2-5,TGTGCCAGCAGTGTGACCCTAGCGGGGGCCCGGGAGACCCAGTACTTC,CASSVTLAGARETQYF
TRBD1,-,TRBV7-6,TRBJ1-2,TGTGCCAGCAGTCCTGGACAGGAGGGCTATGGCTACACCTTC,CASSPGQEGYGYTF
-,few,TRBV19,TRBJ1-6,TGTGCCAGTAGTATTGGTCGGTATAATTCACCCCTCCACTTT,CASSIGRYNSPLHF
TRBD1,-,TRBV5-1,TRBJ2-5,TGCGCCAGCAGCCCGAGGACAGGGGGAGAGACCCAGTACTTC,CASSPRTGGETQYF
-,-,TRBV6-6,TRBJ1-5,TGTGCCAGCAGTTACAGGGAAGGGGATCAGCCCCAGCATTTT,CASSYREGDQPQHF
-,-,TRBV29-1,TRBJ1-1,TGCAGCGTTGAAGATCCCCTGCTCGGAGCTGAAGCTTTCTTT,CSVEDPLLGAEAFF
TRBD2,once,TRBV6-1,TRBJ2-1,TGTGCCAGCACGCGGGGGGCCTACAATGAGCAGTTCTTC,CASTRGAYNEQFF
-,once,TRBV29-1,TRBJ2-1,TGCAGCGTGGGACTGCAAGCGAGCTCCTACAATGAGCAGTTCTTC,CSVGLQASSYNEQFF
-,-,TRBV4-2,TRBJ1-2,TGTGCCAGCAGCCTCGGGAGCGGCTACACCTTC,CASSLGSGYTF
TRBD2,-,TRBV7-9,TRBJ2-1,TGTGCCAGCAGCTTCTATTCTGGCGGGGGGGACAATGAGCAGTTCTTC,CASSFYSGGGDNEQFF
-,-,TRBV18,TRBJ2-7,TGTGCCAGCTCGTCCACAGGGCACGAGCAGTACTTC,CASSSTGHEQYF
TRBD2,-,TRBV2,TRBJ2-2,TGTGCCAGCACAAAGAGCGGGGGGACCGGGGAGCTGTTTTTT,CASTKSGGTGELFF
-,-,TRBV18,TRBJ2-2,TGTGCCAGCTCACCAAAGTCCAGATTGAACACCGGGGAGCTGTTTTTT,CASSPKSRLNTGELFF
-,-,TRBV7-2,TRBJ2-3,TGTGCCAGCAGCCGGCTGCGGGGGCAGGGCACAGATACGCAGTATTTT,CASSRLRGQGTDTQYF
-,-,TRBV6-5,TRBJ2-3,TGTGCCAGCAGTTCGGGACTCTTGGGAGTCACAGATACGCAGTATTTT,CASSSGLLGVTDTQYF
-,once,TRBV27,TRBJ1-4,TGTGCCAGCAGTTTATTGGCAGCAACTAATGAAAAACTGTTTTTT,CASSLLAATNEKLFF
TRBD2,-,TRBV30,TRBJ2-3,TGTGCCTGGAGTCTAAGCGGGGTCACAGATACGCAGTATTTT,CAWSLSGVTDTQYF
TRBD2,once,TRBV7-2,TRBJ2-7,TGTGCCAGCAGCTCGAGACTAGCGGGGGGGGACGAGCAGTACTTC,CASSSRLAGGDEQYF
-,-,TRBV19,TRBJ1-2,TGTGCCAGTACGGCAGGGAAGGGGAATGGCTACACCTTC,CASTAGKGNGYTF
-,-,TRBV10-3,TRBJ2-7,TGTGCCATCAGTGACAGTACCTACGAGCAGTACTTC,CAISDSTYEQYF
TRBD1,-,TRBV28,TRBJ1-2,TGTGCCAGCAGTTTATCGGGACAGGGCACCTATGGCTACACCTTC,CASSLSGQGTYGYTF
-,-,TRBV5-1,TRBJ1-2,TGCGCCAGCAGTGGTGGGGCCGACGTCTATGGCTACACCTTC,CASSGGADVYGYTF
TRBD1,-,TRBV28,TRBJ2-1,TGTGCCAGCAGTCAAGTTTCGGGACAGGGTTATTACAATGAGCAGTTCTTC,CASSQVSGQGYYNEQFF
-,-,TRBV7-9,TRBJ1-6,TGTGCCAGCAGCCAATCTTGGGGGCAAAATTCACCCCTCCACTTT,CASSQSWGQNSPLHF
TRBD2,once,TRBV6-1,TRBJ2-3,TGTGCCAGCAGCCCTCTAGCGGGTGGTTCAGATACGCAGTATTTT,CASSPLAGGSDTQYF
TRBD1,-,TRBV19,TRBJ1-6,TGTGCCAGTAGCATCCGGGGACAGGGGGGAGGTTCACCCCTCCACTTT,CASSIRGQGGGSPLHF
-,-,TRBV28,TRBJ2-7,TGTGCCAGCACCCCCTCCCGAGGCAGAGGGCGTAGCTCCTACGAGCAGTACTTC,CASTPSRGRGRSSYEQYF
TRBD1,-,TRBV13,TRBJ1-1,TGTGCCAGCAGCTTGGGGACAGTTGGCACTGAAGCTTTCTTT,CASSLGTVGTEAFF
-,-,TRBV7-2,TRBJ2-7,TGTGCCAGCAGCTTAACCGGGGGCTCCTACGAGCAGTACTTC,CASSLTGGSYEQYF
TRBD1,-,TRBV4-2,TRBJ1-3,TGTGCCAGCAGCCAAGAAGGGACAGTAGGAAACACCATATATTTT,CASSQEGTVGNTIYF
TRBD1,once,TRBV7-2,TRBJ1-2,TGTGCCAGCAGCCCAAGCTTGGGAGGACAGGGGGCGCTTTTCGGCTACACCTTC,CASSPSLGGQGALFGYTF
TRBD1,-,TRBV5-8,TRBJ2-7,TGTGCCAGCAGCTTGGGACAGGGAGTGGGGGAGCAGTACTTC,CASSLGQGVGEQYF
-,-,TRBV4-1,TRBJ1-6,TGCGCCAGCAGGGGTTGGACAGAAAGTACCCATTCACCCCTCCACTTT,CASRGWTESTHSPLHF
TRBD2,once,TRBV6-5,TRBJ2-3,TGTGCCAGCAGTTCGTTTAGCGGGGGATACACAGATACGCAGTATTTT,CASSSFSGGYTDTQYF
TRBD1,-,TRBV7-2,TRBJ1-1,TGTGCCGGCAGCAACAGGGGGCTGGACACTGAAGCTTTCTTT,CAGSNRGLDTEAFF
TRBD1,once,TRBV7-2,TRBJ2-7,TGTGCCAGCAGCCAAGGGACAGGAAGTTACGAGCAGTACTTC,CASSQGTGSYEQYF